The 8 T cell receptor beta chains listed next were all sequenced from one sample in a study of human T cells and chemical hapten exposure. Time point indicated: pre-sensitization, week 0. Treatment indicated: therapeutic diphenylcyclopropenone sensitization with weekly scalp DPC. Each CDR3 protein gets one entry after TCRdb re-called the RACE reads with MiXCR. The table includes 300,000 to 450,000 distinct CDR3 sequences, approximately 5% detected once. Sequencing was performed on whole blood, taken in connection with sensitization to the hapten diphenylcyclopropenone (DPC). The receptor source for this set is a woman aged 50 to 60 with alopecia areata. Some clones in this sample may be carry-over from other donors' samples.

Details on this clonotype: Just one base apart from a much larger clone, this may be a read error. The chain uses TRBV7-2 and TRBJ1-6, with a possible D match to TRBD1 (6 bases). Trimming left V 5 bases short and J 7 bases short, with 12 bases between. CDR3 length: 14 amino acids. Germline V gives CDR1 SGHTA, CDR2 FQGNSA. The CDR3 DNA reads TGTGCCAGCAGCCCGACAAGGGGGAATTCACCCCTCCACTTT. Protein: CASSPTRGNSPLHF.

This clonotype was seen ten or more times. The chain carries TRBV6-2 or TRBV6-3 and TRBJ1-6, with TRBD1 matching over 9 bases. The CDR3 has 14 residues. The V and J ends lost 5 bases and 8 bases, in that order; junction bases with no gene match: 4. CDR1 and CDR2 from the germline V gene are MNHEY and SVGEGT. The chain's CDR3 is CASSLTGGDSPLHF. The CDR3, as DNA: TGTGCCAGCAGTCTGACAGGGGGGGATTCACCCCTCCACTTT.

This clonotype was seen a handful of times. This chain joins TRBV6-1 and TRBJ2-7; D is uncertain. V was pared by 0 bases and J by 3 bases, with 9 bases between. The CDR3 totals 14 residues. CDR1 MNHNS and CDR2 SASEGT come from the germline V gene. The CDR3 sequence: CASSEAHTIYEQYF. The CDR3 nucleotides are TGTGCCAGCAGTGAAGCTCACACTATCTACGAGCAGTACTTC.

This sequence joins TRBV24-1 and TRBJ2-1, with D perhaps given as TRBD1 or TRBD2 (5 bases each). Germline V gene data show CDR1 as KGHDR and CDR2 as SFDVKD. The CDR3 extends over 16 amino acids. V was clipped by 4 bases and J by 4 bases, with 16 bases between them. CDR3 amino acids: CATSDQGEAVYNEQFF. DNA for the CDR3: TGTGCCACCAGTGACCAGGGAGAGGCGGTTTACAATGAGCAGTTCTTC.

In this sample, this clonotype turned up a few times. The chain recombines TRBV11-2 with TRBJ1-1; the D is unclear. V was cut by 0 bases and J by 4 bases, with 21 bases left in between. CDR3 length: 18 amino acids. The germline gives CDR1 SGHAT, CDR2 FQNNGV. The CDR3 DNA reads as TGTGCCAGCAGCTTAGAACCTGGGAGCCCAACCTGGGGCACTGAAGCTTTCTTT. This gives the protein CASSLEPGSPTWGTEAFF.

The table lists this clonotype with a few counts. The V and J genes are TRBV5-1 and TRBJ2-3; no definite D call. This CDR3 has 12 amino acids. Germline-derived CDR1 and CDR2 are SGHRS and YFSETQ. Deletions cut 5 bases from V and 4 bases from J, with 8 bases between. The CDR3 region has the DNA TGCGCCAGCAGTGCCCCCTCAGATACGCAGTATTTT. Translated: CASSAPSDTQYF. The whole variable domain, remainder taken from reference TRBV5-1 and TRBJ2-3, is KAGVTQTPRYLIKTRGQQVTLSCSPISGHRSVSWYQQTPGQGLQFLFEYFSETQRNKGNFPGRFSGRQFSNSRSEMNVSTLELGDSALYLCASSAPSDTQYFGPGTRLTVL.

The J gene is TRBJ1-1, the V gene TRBV14, with 8 bases that match TRBD1. Germline V gene lookup returns CDR1 SGHDN and CDR2 FVKESK. This CDR3 comprises 15 residues. Trimming removed 2 bases from V and 4 bases from J; junction bases left unmatched: 6. For the CDR3, the DNA is TGTGCCAGCAGCCAAACTGGACAGGGCGGCACTGAAGCTTTCTTT. Amino acid sequence: CASSQTGQGGTEAFF.

V is TRBV24-1 and J is TRBJ1-5; D may be TRBD1 (5 bases). V gave up 4 bases and J gave up 2 bases, with 17 bases separating them. CDR3 length: 17 residues. The germline CDR1 and CDR2 sequences are KGHDR and SFDVKD. The CDR3 protein is CATSEARLREGNQPQHF. The CDR3 nucleotides are TGTGCCACCAGTGAGGCCAGACTCAGGGAGGGCAATCAGCCCCAGCATTTT.